This T cell receptor beta chain was identified during a study of blood T cells in healthy people across ages. At least 6 million PBMCs were isolated per sample. With a J-beta primer mix and a sample-barcoded 5' primer, a second PCR ran roughly 6 to 11 cycles. Each cDNA molecule carried a tag from a template-switch adaptor that contained 12 random nucleotides. TCRdb re-analysed the 5' RACE reads in MiXCR, keeping a single row per CDR3 protein. The sample contains about 540,000 distinct CDR3 sequences, about 24% of which appear only once. Germline V lookup: CDR1 SGDLS, CDR2 YYNGEE. CDR3 length equals 12 residues. Trimming removed 4 bases from V and 4 bases from J, with 8 bases in between. This same sample was also taken into another study, of T cells of mothers and their children. As reported in that work: Three healthy Caucasian mothers, along with their six children, served as the donors. Inherited differences only slightly affect thymic shaping of TCR recombination output.

This clonotype originated in a boy younger than 18 in good health. The genes are TRBV9 and TRBJ1-2; D unclear. Sample: blood. The CDR3 bases are TGTGCCAGCAGCTCAGTAGGCTATGGCTACACCTTC. Protein: CASSSVGYGYTF.